One sample yielded the 18 T cell receptor beta chains listed below, sequenced in a study of blood T cell repertoires in COVID-19. Sequencing used immunoSEQ multiplex PCR; TCRdb keeps in-frame clones, though not all of them. The sample consists of 20,000 to 25,000 clones, 80% to 90% of them appearing once. Sequenced material: peripheral blood. These receptors came from a human donor with active COVID-19. The donor label of this sample is uncertain.

The V gene is TRBV9, the J gene TRBJ2-3; the D is unclear. Trimming left V 0 bases short and J 0 bases short, with 8 bases between. Germline-derived CDR1 and CDR2 are SGDLS and YYNGEE. The CDR3 runs 15 residues. CDR3 region: CASSVGATSTDTQYF. The CDR3 coding sequence is TGTGCCAGCAGCGTAGGGGCAACTAGCACAGATACGCAGTATTTT. Filled out from reference TRBV9 and TRBJ2-3, the complete variable domain reads DSGVTQTPKHLITATGQRVTLRCSPRSGDLSVYWYQQSLDQGLQFLIQYYNGEERAKGNILERFSAQQFPDLHSELNLSSLELGDSALYFCASSVGATSTDTQYFGPGTRLTVL.

A few counts support this clone. V usage is TRBV3-1 (or the pseudogene TRBV3-2) and J usage is TRBJ2-7; perhaps TRBD2 as D (7 bases). Trimming removed 1 base at V and 3 bases at J, with 19 bases between. Germline lookup yields CDR1 LGHDT and CDR2 YNNKEL (reference sequence). This CDR3 has 17 residues. CDR3 sequence: CASSQVPMGGGHYEQYF. The CDR3 DNA sequence: TGTGCCAGCAGCCAAGTACCTATGGGGGGGGGCCACTACGAGCAGTACTTC.

The gene calls are TRBV19 and TRBJ2-1, with 9 positions matching TRBD1. The CDR3 has 15 residues. From germline, CDR1 is LNHDA and CDR2 SQIVND (reference sequence). V trimming: 0 bases; J trimming: 7 bases; junction bases outside the gene matches: 4. This CDR3 is CASSIEGQGSNEQFF. The CDR3, as DNA: TGTGCCAGTAGTATAGAGGGACAGGGATCAAATGAGCAGTTCTTC. The full variable domain, in which reference TRBV19 and TRBJ2-1 provide the parts outside the CDR3, is DGGITQSPKYLFRKEGQNVTLSCEQNLNHDAMYWYRQDPGQGLRLIYYSQIVNDFQKGDIAEGYSVSREKKESFPLTVTSAQKNPTAFYLCASSIEGQGSNEQFFGPGTRLTVL.

The chain has TRBV28 and TRBJ1-5; 9 nucleotides align to TRBD1. The trim removed 2 bases at V and 1 base at J, leaving 3 bases unmatched. The CDR3 totals 16 residues. Germline V gene lookup returns CDR1 MDHEN and CDR2 SYDVKM. CDR3 sequence reads: CASSLVDRGSNQPQHF. The CDR3 DNA is TGTGCCAGCAGTTTAGTCGACAGGGGGAGCAATCAGCCCCAGCATTTT.

V gene TRBV4-2 combines with J gene TRBJ2-7, with TRBD2 matching 9 bases. CDR1 and CDR2 from the germline V gene are LGHNA and YNFKEQ. The V and J ends lost 3 bases and 0 bases, in that order; junction bases with no gene match: 9. The CDR3 is 17 amino acids. The CDR3 region is CASSQGLAGSSSYEQYF. CDR3 DNA: TGTGCCAGCAGCCAGGGGCTAGCGGGGTCAAGCTCCTACGAGCAGTACTTC.

The J gene is TRBJ1-5, the V gene TRBV6-1, with 11 bases aligning to TRBD1. The CDR3 length is 17 residues. Trimming at V came to 2 bases and at J to 2 bases, leaving 5 bases not matched to a gene. CDR1 is MNHNS and CDR2 is SASEGT in the germline V gene. CDR3 protein: CASSEYEGQGGNQPQHF. The CDR3 DNA reads TGTGCCAGCAGTGAATATGAGGGACAGGGGGGCAATCAGCCCCAGCATTTT.

The chain recombines TRBV5-1 with TRBJ1-6; 9 bases agree with TRBD1. The CDR3 has 14 amino acids. Germline V gives CDR1 SGHRS, CDR2 YFSETQ. Unmatched junction bases numbered 5, after V lost 4 bases and J lost 9 bases. This CDR3 reads CASSPDRGSSPLHF. DNA of the CDR3: TGCGCCAGCAGCCCGGACAGGGGCAGTTCACCCCTCCACTTT.

The rearrangement joins TRBV27 to TRBJ2-7; 8 nucleotides line up with TRBD1. V lost 6 bases and J lost 5; bases outside the gene matches: 15. The CDR3 spans 16 residues. Germline V CDR1 and CDR2: MNHEY, SMNVEV (reference sequence). The CDR3 bases are TGTGCCAGCAGACCAGGGCGACAGGGGATGAGTAACGAGCAGTACTTC. Translating it yields CASRPGRQGMSNEQYF.

The V and J genes are TRBV5-4 and TRBJ2-3, with 8 bases identical to TRBD2. CDR3 length: 17 residues. After removal of 0 bases from V and 0 bases from J, the junction contained 6 bases not matched to a gene. Germline loops: CDR1 SGHNT, CDR2 YYREEE (reference sequence). CDR3 region: CASSLVGLAPSTDTQYF. CDR3 nucleotide sequence: TGTGCCAGCAGCTTGGTCGGACTAGCTCCTAGCACAGATACGCAGTATTTT.

The chain employs TRBV18 and TRBJ1-2; D perhaps matches TRBD1 (5 bases). V was pared by 2 bases and J by 0 bases, with 10 bases between. The length of the CDR3 is 15 residues. Germline V CDR1 and CDR2: KGHSH, LQKENI. The CDR3 nucleotides read TGTGCCAGCTCACCAGGGGCAGCCACTAACTATGGCTACACCTTC. It yields the protein CASSPGAATNYGYTF.

J is TRBJ1-1 and V is TRBV27; 7 nucleotides line up with TRBD1. Germline trimming cut 3 bases from V and 0 bases from J; bases unmatched to any gene: 4. This CDR3 spans 15 amino acids. Germline V gene data show CDR1 as MNHEY and CDR2 as SMNVEV (reference sequence). The CDR3 reads CASSFGTAMNTEAFF. The CDR3 DNA is TGTGCCAGCAGTTTTGGGACAGCTATGAACACTGAAGCTTTCTTT.

J is TRBJ2-5 and V is TRBV10-3, with D unresolved. Trimming took 3 bases from V and 1 from J, leaving 6 bases between them. Germline CDR1 and CDR2: ENHRY and SYGVKD. The CDR3 totals 13 residues. CDR3 region: CAISDGSQETQYF. Written as DNA, the CDR3 is TGTGCCATCAGTGATGGCAGCCAAGAGACCCAGTACTTC.

The chain joins TRBV7-3 to TRBJ2-2; D is possibly TRBD1 (6 bases). Germline CDR1 and CDR2: SGHTA and FQGTGA. V dropped 7 bases and J dropped 4 bases, with 13 bases sitting between them. This CDR3 spans 14 amino acids. The CDR3 DNA is TGTGCCAGCAAGACAGGCTCCGGCACCGGGGAGCTGTTTTTT. As protein: CASKTGSGTGELFF.

V usage is TRBV4-1 and J usage is TRBJ1-3; D might be TRBD1 (5 bases). The germline V gene has CDR1 MGHRA and CDR2 YSYEKL. Between the trimmed V and J ends, which lost 5 bases and 1 base, there was a span of 12 bases. The CDR3 runs to 15 residues. The CDR3 loop reads CASSKVGVSGNTIYF. The CDR3, as DNA: TGCGCCAGCAGCAAAGTAGGGGTGTCTGGAAACACCATATATTTT.

The genes are TRBV10-3 and TRBJ2-5; 9 bases map to TRBD1. The CDR3 has 14 residues. Germline V gene lookup returns CDR1 ENHRY and CDR2 SYGVKD. J gave up 3 bases and V 4 bases, and 3 bases lay outside the gene matches. CDR3 sequence (DNA): TGTGCCATCAGTGTCACAGGGGGCGAAGAGACCCAGTACTTC. Its translation: CAISVTGGEETQYF.

This rearrangement joins TRBV13 to TRBJ2-7; tentatively, D is TRBD1 (6 bases). Trimming shortened V by 0 bases and J by 0 bases, and 9 bases separated the two germline ends. The germline CDR1 and CDR2 sequences are PRHDT and FYEKMQ (reference sequence). This CDR3 is built from 15 residues. CDR3 residues: CASSLGGQTSYEQYF. CDR3 bases: TGTGCCAGCAGCTTAGGAGGACAGACCTCCTACGAGCAGTACTTC.

The chain combines TRBV5-1 with TRBJ1-1, with a possible D match to TRBD1 (6 bases). The CDR3 contains 15 residues. Germline V gives CDR1 SGHRS, CDR2 YFSETQ. V lost 1 base to trimming and J lost 2 bases, with 12 bases between them. The CDR3 DNA follows: TGCGCCAGCAGCTTGATGACAGGAGGCAACACTGAAGCTTTCTTT. Protein: CASSLMTGGNTEAFF.

The V gene is TRBV3-1 (or the pseudogene TRBV3-2), the J gene TRBJ1-4; D is ambiguous. CDR1 LGHDT and CDR2 YNNKEL come from the germline V gene (reference sequence). V was pared by 1 base and J by 8 bases, with 8 bases between. This CDR3 is 13 amino acids long. The CDR3 loop reads CASSQGGGEKLFF. Written as DNA, the CDR3 is TGTGCCAGCAGCCAAGGTGGCGGGGAAAAACTGTTTTTT.